This TCR beta chain was profiled in a study of blood T cell repertoires in COVID-19. Study details: COVID-19 samples from acute and convalescent phases originated in the United States, Italy and Spain. The analysed material was cDNA or gDNA that came from T cells, B-cell-depleted T cells, or PBMCs.

This clone appeared a single time. The germline V gene has CDR1 MNHEY and CDR2 SVGAGI. The CDR3 spans 15 residues. V lost 0 bases and J lost 8; bases outside the gene matches: 8. Methods used by the authors: Amplified reference gene primers provided the basis for estimating nucleated cell counts. Sequenced by immunoSEQ multiplex PCR; TCRdb stores in-frame clones only, minus some. That table gives V, J and clone size, and the DNA gave D and trimming. The sample lists roughly 310,000 clones; around nine tenths were seen once. The V and J genes are TRBV6-5 and TRBJ1-2; 8 bases are shared with TRBD1. Specimen: peripheral blood. This receptor was identified in a woman in her forties or fifties with active or convalescent COVID-19. The CDR3 loop reads CASSYSKTGELGYTF. CDR3 sequence (DNA): TGTGCCAGCAGTTACTCGAAGACAGGGGAGTTGGGCTACACCTTC.